This is a list of T cell receptor beta chains from one sample in a study of blood T cell repertoires in COVID-19. The protocol was immunoSEQ multiplex PCR, while the TCRdb copy is restricted to in-frame clones and leaves out a portion. The sample lists approximately 160,000 clones, about 85% occurring once. Material for sequencing was PBMCs or T cells enriched from blood (not recorded which). The receptors come from a woman between 50 and 59 years old who had recovered from COVID-19. Both conserved end residues are part of each CDR3. Each record gives: V gene, D gene, J gene, clone size, CDR3 DNA, CDR3 protein. A D gene is named only where the DNA matches it firmly. A clone size is listed for some rows: how often the clone was seen (once, few, many), or a class if it is expanded.

v_gene: TRBV12-3/TRBV12-4; d_gene: -; j_gene: TRBJ1-1; abundance: -; CDR3nt: TGTGCCAGCAGTAGGGGAACTGAAGCTTTCTTT; CDR3aa: CASSRGTEAFF
v_gene: TRBV27; d_gene: TRBD2; j_gene: TRBJ2-3; abundance: -; CDR3nt: TGTGCCAGCCTCCCACTAGCGGGAGGGCCGGATACGCAGTATTTT; CDR3aa: CASLPLAGGPDTQYF
v_gene: TRBV5-1; d_gene: TRBD1; j_gene: TRBJ1-1; abundance: -; CDR3nt: TGCGCCAGCAGACGAACAGGGGGCGACGTGAATGAAGCTTTCTTT; CDR3aa: CASRRTGGDVNEAFF
v_gene: TRBV4-3; d_gene: TRBD2; j_gene: TRBJ2-3; abundance: once; CDR3nt: TGCGCCAGCAGCCTGAGTGCTAGCGGGGGCACAGATACGCAGTATTTT; CDR3aa: CASSLSASGGTDTQYF
v_gene: TRBV9; d_gene: -; j_gene: TRBJ2-7; abundance: -; CDR3nt: TGTGCCAGCAGCTGGGGTCAGGAGGCTGGCGCCTACGAGCAGTACTTC; CDR3aa: CASSWGQEAGAYEQYF
v_gene: TRBV28; d_gene: -; j_gene: TRBJ1-2; abundance: -; CDR3nt: TGTGCCAGCACCCCCTCCAGGGGCGGCTACACCTTC; CDR3aa: CASTPSRGGYTF
v_gene: TRBV6-5; d_gene: TRBD1; j_gene: TRBJ1-2; abundance: -; CDR3nt: TGTGCCAGCAGTTACTCGGGACAGGGATATGGCTACACCTTC; CDR3aa: CASSYSGQGYGYTF
v_gene: TRBV7-2; d_gene: TRBD1; j_gene: TRBJ2-7; abundance: -; CDR3nt: TGTGCCAGCAGCCTCCAGACAGGGGCCTACGAGCAGTACTTC; CDR3aa: CASSLQTGAYEQYF
v_gene: TRBV19; d_gene: -; j_gene: TRBJ2-2; abundance: -; CDR3nt: TGTGCCAGTAGTATTAGGGGGACGAACACCGGGGAGCTGTTTTTT; CDR3aa: CASSIRGTNTGELFF
v_gene: TRBV7-8; d_gene: TRBD2; j_gene: TRBJ2-3; abundance: -; CDR3nt: TGTGCCAGCAGCTTAAGGGATGCGGGGGGGCCGGATACGCAGTATTTT; CDR3aa: CASSLRDAGGPDTQYF
v_gene: TRBV5-4; d_gene: TRBD1; j_gene: TRBJ2-3; abundance: few; CDR3nt: TGTGCCAGCAGCCTCCCGGGACAGGGGGCCCTACTCTCCAACACAGATACGCAGTATTTT; CDR3aa: CASSLPGQGALLSNTDTQYF
v_gene: TRBV6-5; d_gene: -; j_gene: TRBJ2-5; abundance: -; CDR3nt: TGTGCCAGCAGTTATACATACGCGGGGGCGAAGACCCAGTACTTC; CDR3aa: CASSYTYAGAKTQYF
v_gene: TRBV7-7; d_gene: -; j_gene: TRBJ2-3; abundance: once; CDR3nt: TGTGCTAGCAGCCGGAGGAACACAGATACGCAGTATTTT; CDR3aa: CASSRRNTDTQYF
v_gene: TRBV7-9; d_gene: -; j_gene: TRBJ1-1; abundance: -; CDR3nt: TGTGCCAGCAGCTTAGATGGACATAGGACTGAAGCTTTCTTT; CDR3aa: CASSLDGHRTEAFF
v_gene: TRBV19; d_gene: TRBD1; j_gene: TRBJ2-7; abundance: -; CDR3nt: TGTGCCAGTAGTGCCGGGACAGGGTTGGACGAGCAGTACTTC; CDR3aa: CASSAGTGLDEQYF
v_gene: TRBV29-1; d_gene: TRBD2; j_gene: TRBJ2-3; abundance: -; CDR3nt: TGCAGCGTTGCAAAGACTAGCGGGGGGTCAGATACGCAGTATTTT; CDR3aa: CSVAKTSGGSDTQYF
v_gene: TRBV6-2/TRBV6-3; d_gene: -; j_gene: TRBJ2-5; abundance: once; CDR3nt: TGTGCCAGCAGCCGCACAGCCCAAGAGACCCAGTACTTC; CDR3aa: CASSRTAQETQYF
v_gene: TRBV28; d_gene: TRBD2; j_gene: TRBJ2-2; abundance: -; CDR3nt: TGTGCCAGCAGTTCGGACAGAACTAGCGGGGGAGCGAACACCGGGGAGCTGTTTTTT; CDR3aa: CASSSDRTSGGANTGELFF
v_gene: TRBV6-5; d_gene: TRBD1; j_gene: TRBJ2-2; abundance: -; CDR3nt: TGTGCCAGCAGGTGGACAGGGATCTCCGGGGAGCTGTTTTTT; CDR3aa: CASRWTGISGELFF
v_gene: TRBV6-2/TRBV6-3; d_gene: -; j_gene: TRBJ1-4; abundance: -; CDR3nt: TGTGCCAGCAGTTACTCGGAGGTTCGGGAAAAACTGTTTTTT; CDR3aa: CASSYSEVREKLFF
v_gene: TRBV7-6; d_gene: TRBD2; j_gene: TRBJ2-7; abundance: -; CDR3nt: TGTGCCAGCAGCTTGGGTAGCGGGAGCTACGAGCAGTACTTC; CDR3aa: CASSLGSGSYEQYF
v_gene: TRBV7-9; d_gene: -; j_gene: TRBJ1-1; abundance: -; CDR3nt: TGTGCCAGCAGTCATTTACAGATCACGTACAATGAAGCTTTCTTT; CDR3aa: CASSHLQITYNEAFF
v_gene: TRBV18; d_gene: -; j_gene: TRBJ1-5; abundance: -; CDR3nt: TGTGCCAGCTCAGAACAGGTGGGCAATCAGCCCCAGCATTTT; CDR3aa: CASSEQVGNQPQHF
v_gene: TRBV6-2/TRBV6-3; d_gene: -; j_gene: TRBJ2-1; abundance: -; CDR3nt: TGTGCCAGCAGTCGACTCGACAATGAGCAGTTCTTC; CDR3aa: CASSRLDNEQFF
v_gene: TRBV19; d_gene: -; j_gene: TRBJ1-1; abundance: few; CDR3nt: TGTGCCAGTCGCGGGGGCCCTGAAGCTTTCTTT; CDR3aa: CASRGGPEAFF
v_gene: TRBV28; d_gene: -; j_gene: TRBJ1-1; abundance: once; CDR3nt: TGTGCCAGCAGTTTTTTGGGGACAAAAGCTTTCTTT; CDR3aa: CASSFLGTKAFF
v_gene: TRBV6-4; d_gene: -; j_gene: TRBJ1-6; abundance: once; CDR3nt: TGTGCCAGCAGTGAAAAGCCGGGAGCACCCCTCCACTTT; CDR3aa: CASSEKPGAPLHF
v_gene: TRBV6-5; d_gene: -; j_gene: TRBJ1-4; abundance: -; CDR3nt: TGTGCCAGCAGGCGGGACTTTGACCCGGGTGAAAAACTGTTTTTT; CDR3aa: CASRRDFDPGEKLFF
v_gene: TRBV9; d_gene: -; j_gene: TRBJ1-6; abundance: -; CDR3nt: TGTGCCAGCAGCGTAGTTAGACAGGATAATTCACCCCTCCACTTT; CDR3aa: CASSVVRQDNSPLHF